This T cell receptor (beta chain) was obtained from a study of cytomegalovirus exposure and HLA in healthy donors. The PCR had 60 Vbeta and 13 Jbeta primers. The protocol was immunoSEQ multiplex PCR, while the TCRdb copy is restricted to in-frame clones and leaves out a portion. Found here are around 99,000 clones, approximately 80% of them singletons; the top ten hold roughly 2%. The J segment lost 4 bases and the V segment lost 8 bases, leaving 16 bases of the junction unmatched. Germline V gene sequence: CDR1 SNHLY, CDR2 FYNNEI. This CDR3 comprises 17 residues. The source is a woman in her twenties or thirties in good health and CMV-seronegative. The sequencing input was PBMCs. The chain joins TRBV2 to TRBJ1-3; TRBD1 matches 8 bases. CDR3 nucleotide sequence: TGTGCCAGCCAAGGGGGGACAGGAGGGTTTATCGGAAACACCATATATTTT. Translating gives CASQGGTGGFIGNTIYF.